This T cell receptor beta chain was retrieved from a study of blood T cells in healthy people across ages. Points from the study as a whole: Among T cells, TCR beta diversity per million cells dropped roughly linearly as age rose.

With a J-beta primer mix and a sample-barcoded 5' primer, a second PCR ran about 7 to 12 cycles. TCRdb analysed the 5' RACE reads with MiXCR anew, one entry per CDR3 protein. The sample records about 1.8 million distinct CDR3 sequences, around half being singletons. Whenever a sample was processed, at least 6 million PBMCs were isolated. The CDR3 loop spans 15 amino acids. Germline loops: CDR1 MGHRA, CDR2 YSYEKL. The ends were cut back, 7 bases at V and 4 bases at J, with 17 bases in the middle. With respect to this clonotype: Its antigen is unidentified.

Material for sequencing was blood. The chain combines TRBV4-1 with TRBJ2-1; the D is unclear. This TCR derives from a woman in her thirties or forties in good health. The CDR3 spells CASTAPGQTYNEQFF. Written as DNA, the CDR3 is TGCGCCAGCACCGCACCGGGTCAGACTTACAATGAGCAGTTCTTC.